Shown below are 3 T cell receptor beta chains from a single sample sequenced in a study of OX40 agonist ivuxolimab in advanced cancers. The assay was immunoSEQ multiplex PCR, and TCRdb's table has in-frame clones only and misses some. The sample records 40,000 to 50,000 clones, 80% to 90% being singletons. Sequenced material: CD4+ or CD8+ T cells sorted from blood, taken in a trial of the OX40 agonist ivuxolimab. Source of these receptors: an adult with an advanced solid tumor such as melanoma, head and neck, liver or kidney cancer.

About this clone: An end of the junction differs from the germline gene, which may be a read error. This sequence joins TRBV10-3 and TRBJ2-3, with 9 positions matching TRBD1. Germline assignment: CDR1 ENHRY and CDR2 SYGVKD. This CDR3 has 14 residues. The CDR3 DNA reads TGTACCATCAGTGAGTCGACAGGGGGGGATACGCAGTATTTT. This sequence encodes CTISESTGGDTQYF.

The rearrangement joins TRBV6-5 to TRBJ2-2, with 7 bases identical to TRBD2. This CDR3 comprises 16 residues. Germline V CDR1 and CDR2: MNHEY, SVGAGI. V trimming: 0 bases; J trimming: 6 bases; junction bases outside the gene matches: 7. The CDR3 is CASSYSGTTYAGELFF. CDR3 DNA sequence: TGTGCCAGCAGTTACTCAGGGACTACTTATGCCGGGGAGCTGTTTTTT.

The genes are TRBV12-5 and TRBJ1-1; no reliable D call. V lost 10 bases, J lost 5 bases, and 14 bases lay in between. Germline CDR1 LGHNT, CDR2 FRNRAP. CDR3 length equals 12 residues. CDR3 in DNA: TGTGCTACCCACGGAGTTCGGACTGAAGCTTTCTTT. Residues: CATHGVRTEAFF.